The 21 T cell receptor beta chains reported below all come from one sample, sequenced in a study of blood T cell repertoires in COVID-19. Only in-frame clones appear in the TCRdb table, and some are missing; sequencing was by immunoSEQ multiplex PCR. The sample consists of 90,000 to 110,000 clones, over 80% of them appearing once. The sequenced material came from peripheral blood. The source of these receptors is a woman in her sixties or seventies with acute or convalescent COVID-19.

The genes are TRBV29-1 and TRBJ2-1; 7 nucleotides match TRBD1. The CDR3 sequence is 11 residues long. J was trimmed by 9 bases and V by 5 bases; bases with no gene match: 4. The germline V gene encodes CDR1 SQVTM and CDR2 ANQGSEA. Here the CDR3 reads CSVLTGVEQFF. The CDR3, as DNA: TGCAGCGTTCTAACAGGGGTTGAGCAGTTCTTC.

CDR3 amino acids: CASSFSGENQETQYF. CDR3 sequence (DNA): TGTGCCAGCAGCTTCAGCGGGGAGAATCAAGAGACCCAGTACTTC. The chain joins TRBV5-6 to TRBJ2-5; 7 positions match TRBD2. J was trimmed by 2 bases and V by 2 bases; bases with no gene match: 6. The CDR3 loop spans 15 amino acids. From germline, CDR1 is SGHDT and CDR2 YYEEEE. Variable domain in full (rest from reference TRBV5-6 and TRBJ2-5): DAGVTQSPTHLIKTRGQQVTLRCSPKSGHDTVSWYQQALGQGPQFIFQYYEEEERQRGNFPDRFSGHQFPNYSSELNVNALLLGDSALYLCASSFSGENQETQYFGPGTRLLVL.

This chain links TRBV5-1 with TRBJ2-7; the match to TRBD1 covers 11 bases. Trimming removed 7 bases from V and 0 bases from J; junction bases left unmatched: 3. The CDR3 extends over 14 amino acids. The V gene's germline CDR1 is SGHRS and CDR2 YFSETQ. CDR3 amino acids: CASWDRGSSYEQYF. The CDR3 DNA reads as TGCGCCAGCTGGGACAGGGGGAGCTCCTACGAGCAGTACTTC.

This chain joins TRBV5-1 and TRBJ2-3; D may be TRBD1 (5 bases). The germline V and J ends were trimmed by 6 bases and 7 bases, with 12 bases remaining between them. Germline values: CDR1 SGHRS, CDR2 YFSETQ. The CDR3 runs to 12 residues. DNA of the CDR3: TGCGCCAGCAAGGACATTCAATATACGCAGTATTTT. Protein: CASKDIQYTQYF.

J is TRBJ1-5 and V is TRBV28; the match to TRBD1 covers 8 bases. The CDR3 sequence is 15 residues long. The germline V gene encodes CDR1 MDHEN and CDR2 SYDVKM. The junction had 8 bases not matched to a gene; V was cut back by 6 bases and J by 4 bases. The CDR3 here is CASRPSGTGNQPQHF. In DNA form, the CDR3 reads TGTGCCAGCAGGCCTTCCGGGACAGGTAATCAGCCCCAGCATTTT.

The chain is built from TRBV28 and TRBJ1-3, with D perhaps TRBD1 (5 bases). Germline V gives CDR1 MDHEN, CDR2 SYDVKM. The ends were cut back, 7 bases at V and 7 bases at J, with 11 bases in the middle. CDR3 size: 12 residues. CDR3 DNA sequence: TGTGCCAGCACCTGGGGCAGGAACACCATATATTTT. Residues: CASTWGRNTIYF.

The CDR3 is CATSSRGTENEQFF. The DNA of the CDR3 is TGTGCCACCAGCAGCAGAGGGACTGAGAATGAGCAGTTCTTC. The chain uses TRBV15 and TRBJ2-1; D perhaps matches TRBD2 (6 bases). Germline CDR1 is LNHNV and CDR2 is YYDKDF (reference sequence). This CDR3 region has 14 residues. The ends were cut back, 3 bases at V and 7 bases at J, with 13 bases in the middle.

This clone was recorded a few times. The V call is TRBV11-2, the J call TRBJ1-3; D is possibly TRBD1 (5 bases). This CDR3 contains 16 residues. CDR1 is SGHAT and CDR2 is FQNNGV in the germline V gene. V was cut by 0 bases and J by 4 bases, with 13 bases left in between. The CDR3 region has the DNA TGTGCCAGCAGCTTAGATAGGGCGGGGACCGGAAACACCATATATTTT. This sequence encodes CASSLDRAGTGNTIYF. Together with reference TRBV11-2 and TRBJ1-3, the CDR3 gives the full variable domain: EAGVAQSPRYKIIEKRQSVAFWCNPISGHATLYWYQQILGQGPKLLIQFQNNGVVDDSQLPKDRFSAERLKGVDSTLKIQPAKLEDSAVYLCASSLDRAGTGNTIYFGEGSWLTVV.

CDR3 amino acids: CASSDSRTGETDGYTF. The CDR3 DNA follows: TGTGCCAGCAGTGATTCTAGGACGGGAGAAACGGATGGCTACACCTTC. The genes are TRBV25-1 and TRBJ1-2; unclear D gene. From germline, CDR1 is MGHDK and CDR2 SYGVNS. The CDR3 has 16 residues. V lost 3 bases and J lost 6, with 20 bases in between.

The chain has TRBV18 and TRBJ1-3; the D gene is possibly TRBD1 (6 bases). Looked up from germline, CDR1 is KGHSH and CDR2 is LQKENI. Trimming pared 6 bases from V and 2 bases from J, leaving 14 bases between. The CDR3 contains 15 residues. CDR3: CASSSDSLAGNTIYF. CDR3 DNA: TGTGCCAGCTCCTCGGACAGTTTGGCTGGAAACACCATATATTTT.

This chain joins TRBV7-9 and TRBJ2-4; D remains unclear. In germline, CDR1 is SEHNR, CDR2 FQNEAQ (reference sequence). CDR3 length: 14 residues. V was cut by 0 bases and J by 7 bases, with 10 bases left in between. As DNA, the CDR3 is TGTGCCAGCAGCTTAGCCGGAGCTGAGAACATTCAGTACTTC. This sequence encodes CASSLAGAENIQYF.

V is TRBV7-2 and J is TRBJ1-2; a weak D match, TRBD1 (6 bases). The CDR3 has 13 residues. V lost 6 bases and J lost 5, with 13 bases in between. CDR1 SGHTA and CDR2 FQGNSA come from the germline V gene. The CDR3 sequence is CASSLDRAYGYTF. The CDR3 DNA sequence: TGTGCCAGCAGTCTGGACAGAGCATATGGCTACACCTTC.

This clone occurred a few times. V and J are TRBV28 and TRBJ2-4; TRBD1 matches 10 bases. The CDR3 spans 15 residues. After removal of 6 bases from V and 7 bases from J, the junction contained 9 bases not matched to a gene. Germline lookup yields CDR1 MDHEN and CDR2 SYDVKM. In DNA, the CDR3 is TGTGCCAGCAGAGCAACGGGACAGGGGCGGAACATTCAGTACTTC. Residues: CASRATGQGRNIQYF.

The CDR3 sequence is CASSKGGQGGHTGELFF. CDR3 nucleotides: TGTGCCAGCAGCAAAGGGGGGCAGGGTGGCCACACCGGGGAGCTGTTTTTT. The chain joins TRBV21-1 to TRBJ2-2; the table names TRBD1, a call not compared with the DNA. TRBV21-1 is a pseudogene locus. This CDR3 comprises 17 residues.

The rearrangement joins TRBV28 to TRBJ1-2; no firm D call. The germline gives CDR1 MDHEN, CDR2 SYDVKM. The V end was cut by 8 bases, the J end by 8 bases, with 24 bases between. The CDR3 extends over 15 amino acids. CDR3 nucleotides: TGTGCCAGCCGATCCTGGGAGCTTCCGTCCAAGGGCTACACCTTC. This gives the protein CASRSWELPSKGYTF.

Concerning this clone: Distinct nucleotide sequences in the sample also encode this CDR3. The chain links TRBV4-2 to TRBJ2-3; 7 positions match TRBD2. CDR3 length: 15 residues. Germline CDR1 and CDR2: LGHNA and YNFKEQ. Germline trimming cut 0 bases from V and 3 bases from J; bases unmatched to any gene: 3. The CDR3 here is CASSQDERGTDTQYF. CDR3 in DNA: TGTGCCAGCAGCCAAGACGAGCGGGGAACAGATACGCAGTATTTT.

The chain recombines TRBV27 with TRBJ2-2, with 9 positions matching TRBD2. Germline V gene lookup returns CDR1 MNHEY and CDR2 SMNVEV (reference sequence). V dropped 0 bases and J dropped 4; count of bases not matched to a gene: 15. The CDR3 is made up of 20 amino acids. As DNA, the CDR3 is TGTGCCAGCAGTTTATCACAGATTTTTTTAGCGGGGGAGAGCACCGGGGAGCTGTTTTTT. This encodes CASSLSQIFLAGESTGELFF.

The table lists this clone with a few counts. The CDR3 sequence: CASSVATSAGDGTQYF. CDR3 bases: TGTGCCAGCAGCGTAGCTACCTCGGCGGGGGACGGGACCCAGTACTTC. The genes are TRBV9 and TRBJ2-5, with 7 nucleotides matching TRBD2. Trimming at V came to 0 bases and at J to 7 bases, leaving 12 bases not matched to a gene. CDR3 length: 16 amino acids. The germline CDR1 and CDR2 sequences are SGDLS and YYNGEE. Complete variable domain (other parts from reference TRBV9 and TRBJ2-5): DSGVTQTPKHLITATGQRVTLRCSPRSGDLSVYWYQQSLDQGLQFLIQYYNGEERAKGNILERFSAQQFPDLHSELNLSSLELGDSALYFCASSVATSAGDGTQYFGPGTRLLVL.

This clone showed up just once. The V gene is TRBV7-9, the J gene TRBJ1-1; 7 positions match TRBD1. With V trimmed by 5 bases and J by 6 bases, 9 bases remained unmatched. Germline CDR1 is SEHNR and CDR2 is FQNEAQ (reference sequence). This CDR3 contains 14 residues. CDR3 nucleotide sequence: TGTGCCAGCAGCCCAGGGGGTATCAACCCTGAAGCTTTCTTT. Translated, it gives CASSPGGINPEAFF.

This chain links TRBV19 with TRBJ1-4; D call uncertain. CDR3 size: 12 residues. Germline V gene lookup returns CDR1 LNHDA and CDR2 SQIVND (reference sequence). V lost 11 bases and J 11 bases, leaving 18 bases between the germline ends. The CDR3 sequence: CACLDPLGKLFF. DNA of the CDR3: TGTGCCTGCCTAGACCCCCTAGGCAAACTGTTTTTT.

The chain is built from TRBV28 and TRBJ1-2; the match to TRBD1 covers 8 bases. J gave up 3 bases and V 6 bases, and 3 bases lay outside the gene matches. Per the germline V gene, CDR1 is MDHEN and CDR2 is SYDVKM. This CDR3 contains 13 residues. The CDR3 loop is CASRETGDYGYTF. CDR3 DNA sequence: TGTGCCAGCAGGGAGACAGGGGACTATGGCTACACCTTC.